The following is a T cell receptor (beta chain) sequence with its context. CDR3 size: 14 residues. CDR1 is MNHEY, CDR2 SMNVEV, per germline (reference sequence). Trimming removed 5 bases from V and 8 bases from J, with 15 bases in between. Sequencing used immunoSEQ multiplex PCR; TCRdb keeps in-frame clones, though not all of them. The table records about 130,000 clones, about 90% of them present only once. The entry originates in a study of blood T cell repertoires in COVID-19. This sequence was found in an older woman with acute or convalescent COVID-19. The sample comprised peripheral blood. V and J are TRBV27 and TRBJ1-4; D may be TRBD1 (6 bases). For the CDR3, the DNA is TGTGCCAGCAGTCCGATGGGGGCCAGGGAAAAACTGTTTTTT. Translated: CASSPMGAREKLFF.